Described below is a single T cell receptor (beta chain) sequence and its context. What it binds is unknown. The data are from a study of T cells in localized non-small cell lung cancer. Study-level results: Uninvolved adjacent lung showed the highest T cell clonality, exceeding tumor. Adjacent lung held a median roughly 50 of the top 100 tumor clones. Patients showing higher blood T cell density tended to see longer overall survival.

Libraries were prepared by immunoSEQ multiplex PCR; TCRdb keeps only in-frame clonotypes and omits some of them. This table holds approximately 67,000 clones, just under 85% found once. The CDR3 covers 13 residues. The V gene's germline CDR1 is MNHEY and CDR2 SMNVEV (reference sequence). With 2 bases removed from V and 3 bases from J, the gap between germline ends came to 8 bases. This receptor was taken from a female donor of 60 years or more with stage I lung adenocarcinoma. V is TRBV27 and J is TRBJ2-7; D is unresolved. Sequenced here: peripheral blood, sampled before any cancer treatment. CDR3: CASSLKDGYEQYF. CDR3 DNA sequence: TGTGCCAGCAGTTTAAAGGACGGCTACGAGCAGTACTTC.